This T cell receptor beta chain was sequenced in a study of blood T cell repertoires in COVID-19. This CDR3 is 12 amino acids long. Per germline, CDR1 LNHDA and CDR2 SQIVND (reference sequence). V was shortened by 6 bases and J by 3 bases, with 8 bases between the two germline ends. This table comes from immunoSEQ multiplex PCR, and its TCRdb copy is limited to in-frame clones, with some not included. Of roughly 140,000 clones in the sample, about 85% were seen once. Donors in Cohort 3 who had recovered were those with two negative PCRs, healthcare professional clearance, or resolution of their symptoms.

The chain uses TRBV19 and TRBJ1-1; the D gene is possibly TRBD1 (5 bases). This receptor was identified in a woman aged 35 to 49 who had recovered from COVID-19. Sequencing was done on a sample of PBMCs or T cells enriched from blood (not recorded which). In DNA, the CDR3 is TGTGCCAGTAGATGGGGGGACACTGAAGCTTTCTTT. It translates to CASRWGDTEAFF.